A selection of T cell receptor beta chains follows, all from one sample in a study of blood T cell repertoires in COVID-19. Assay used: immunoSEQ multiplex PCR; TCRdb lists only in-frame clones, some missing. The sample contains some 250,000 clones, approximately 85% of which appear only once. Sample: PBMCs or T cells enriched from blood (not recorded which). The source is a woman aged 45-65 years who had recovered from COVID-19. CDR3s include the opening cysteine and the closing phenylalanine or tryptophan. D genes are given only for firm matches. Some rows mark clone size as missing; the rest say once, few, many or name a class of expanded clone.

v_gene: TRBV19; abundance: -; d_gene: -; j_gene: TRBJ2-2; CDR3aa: CASSFKPLTAIVNTGELFF; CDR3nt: TGTGCCAGTAGTTTCAAACCCCTGACAGCAATCGTGAACACCGGGGAGCTGTTTTTT
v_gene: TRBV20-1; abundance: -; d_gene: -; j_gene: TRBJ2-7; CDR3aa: CSAPDSYEQYF; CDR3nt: TGCAGTGCCCCAGACTCCTACGAGCAGTACTTC
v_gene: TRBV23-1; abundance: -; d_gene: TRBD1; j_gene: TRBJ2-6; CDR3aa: CASSHRTGGHSGANVLTF; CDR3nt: TGCGCCAGCAGTCACCGGACAGGGGGCCACTCTGGGGCCAACGTCCTGACTTTC
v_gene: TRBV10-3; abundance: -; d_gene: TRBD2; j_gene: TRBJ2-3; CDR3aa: CAISVSGMVDTQYF; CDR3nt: TGTGCCATCAGTGTTAGCGGGATGGTAGATACGCAGTATTTT
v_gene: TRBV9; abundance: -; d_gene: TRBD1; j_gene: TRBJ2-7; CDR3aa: CASSAAGTGGPGGEQYF; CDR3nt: TGTGCCAGCAGCGCTGCGGGGACAGGGGGCCCGGGTGGCGAGCAGTACTTC
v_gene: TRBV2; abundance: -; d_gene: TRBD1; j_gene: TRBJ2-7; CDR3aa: CASSSQGYEQYF; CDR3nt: TGTGCCAGCAGTTCACAGGGGTACGAGCAGTACTTC
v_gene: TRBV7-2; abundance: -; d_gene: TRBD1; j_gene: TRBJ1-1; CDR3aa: CASSSQPGQGRAFF; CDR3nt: TGTGCCAGCAGCTCGCAACCGGGACAGGGTCGAGCTTTCTTT
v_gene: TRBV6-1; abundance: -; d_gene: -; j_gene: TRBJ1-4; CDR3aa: CASSEGVKLFF; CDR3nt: TGTGCCAGCAGTGAAGGAGTAAAACTGTTTTTT
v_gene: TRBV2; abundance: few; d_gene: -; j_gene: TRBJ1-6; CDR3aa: CASNRESSYNSPLHF; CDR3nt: TGTGCCAGCAATCGGGAGAGCTCCTATAATTCACCCCTCCACTTT
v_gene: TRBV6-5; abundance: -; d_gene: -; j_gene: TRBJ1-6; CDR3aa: CASSLTGGSPLHF; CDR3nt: TGTGCCAGCAGTTTAACGGGGGGGTCACCCCTCCACTTT
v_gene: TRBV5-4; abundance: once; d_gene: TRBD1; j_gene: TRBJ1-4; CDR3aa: CASSSAGTGIGEKLFF; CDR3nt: TGTGCCAGCAGCTCCGCCGGGACAGGGATAGGTGAAAAACTGTTTTTT
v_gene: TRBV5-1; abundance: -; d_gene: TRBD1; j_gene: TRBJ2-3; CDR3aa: CASSLTGGYTDTQYF; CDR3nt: TGCGCCAGCAGCTTAACAGGGGGTTACACAGATACGCAGTATTTT
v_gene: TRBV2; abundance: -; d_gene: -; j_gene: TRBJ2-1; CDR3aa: CASSERSGLYNEQFF; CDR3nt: TGTGCCAGCAGTGAACGCTCGGGTTTGTACAATGAGCAGTTCTTC
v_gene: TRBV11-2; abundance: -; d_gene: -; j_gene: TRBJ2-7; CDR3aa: CASSGAYSAGQYF; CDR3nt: TGTGCCAGCAGCGGTGCGTACTCCGCCGGGCAGTACTTC
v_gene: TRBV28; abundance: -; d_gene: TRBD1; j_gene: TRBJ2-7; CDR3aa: CASRPIGTGPSGEQYF; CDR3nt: TGTGCCAGCAGACCCATCGGGACAGGGCCGTCTGGTGAGCAGTACTTC
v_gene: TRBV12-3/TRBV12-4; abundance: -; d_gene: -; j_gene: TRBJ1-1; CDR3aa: CASSPSRAEAFF; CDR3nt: TGTGCCAGCAGCCCCTCGAGGGCTGAAGCTTTCTTT
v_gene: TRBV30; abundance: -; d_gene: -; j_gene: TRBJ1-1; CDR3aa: CAWRPGLMNTEAFF; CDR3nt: TGTGCCTGGAGACCGGGGTTAATGAACACTGAAGCTTTCTTT
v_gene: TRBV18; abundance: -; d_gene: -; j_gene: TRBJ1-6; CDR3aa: CASSPGGLSPLHF; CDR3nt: TGTGCCAGCTCACCGGGGGGTTTGTCACCCCTCCACTTT
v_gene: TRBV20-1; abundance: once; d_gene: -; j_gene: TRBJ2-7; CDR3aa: CSASIANSYEQYF; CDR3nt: TGCAGTGCTAGTATAGCGAATTCCTACGAGCAGTACTTC
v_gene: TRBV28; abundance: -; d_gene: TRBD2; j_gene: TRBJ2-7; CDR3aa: CASSPRTSGTGEQYF; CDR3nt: TGTGCCAGCAGTCCTCGTACTAGCGGTACGGGCGAGCAGTACTTC
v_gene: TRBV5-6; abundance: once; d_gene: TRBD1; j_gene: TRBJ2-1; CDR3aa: CASSLGTGLPKQFF; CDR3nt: TGTGCCAGCAGCTTAGGGACAGGGCTCCCGAAGCAGTTCTTC
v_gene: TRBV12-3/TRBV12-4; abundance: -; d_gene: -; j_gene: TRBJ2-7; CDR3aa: CASSLTGAYEQYF; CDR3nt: TGTGCCAGCAGTTTAACAGGAGCCTACGAGCAGTACTTC
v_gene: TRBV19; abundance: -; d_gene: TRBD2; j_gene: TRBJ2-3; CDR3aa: CASSVRLAGGPSDTQYF; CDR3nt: TGTGCCAGTAGTGTACGACTAGCGGGAGGGCCTTCGGATACGCAGTATTTT
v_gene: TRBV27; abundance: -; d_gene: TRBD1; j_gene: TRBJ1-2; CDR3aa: CASRPTGGSGYTF; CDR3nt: TGTGCCAGCAGACCGACAGGGGGCTCTGGCTACACCTTC
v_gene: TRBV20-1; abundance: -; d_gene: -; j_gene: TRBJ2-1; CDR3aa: CSAHHNEQFF; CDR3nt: TGCAGTGCTCATCACAATGAGCAGTTCTTC
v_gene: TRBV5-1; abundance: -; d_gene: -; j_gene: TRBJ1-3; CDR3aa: CASSLAPGATSGNTIYF; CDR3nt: TGCGCCAGCAGCTTGGCTCCTGGGGCGACCTCTGGAAACACCATATATTTT
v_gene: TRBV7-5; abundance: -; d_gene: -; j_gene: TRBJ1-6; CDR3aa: CARSLAFDFPGGYNSPLHF; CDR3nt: TGTGCCAGAAGCTTAGCCTTCGATTTTCCAGGGGGCTATAATTCACCCCTCCACTTT
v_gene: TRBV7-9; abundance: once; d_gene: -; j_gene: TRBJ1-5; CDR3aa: CASSPATGNQPQHF; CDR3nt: TGTGCCAGCAGCCCGGCGACTGGCAATCAGCCCCAGCATTTT
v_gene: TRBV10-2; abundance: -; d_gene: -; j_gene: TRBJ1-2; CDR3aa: CASSEVHLTLYYGYTF; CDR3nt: TGCGCCAGCAGTGAAGTGCACCTAACTCTTTACTATGGCTACACCTTC
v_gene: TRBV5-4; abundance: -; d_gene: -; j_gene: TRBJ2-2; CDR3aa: CASSLPGEYGELFF; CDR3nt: TGTGCCAGCAGCTTGCCGGGGGAATACGGGGAGCTGTTTTTT
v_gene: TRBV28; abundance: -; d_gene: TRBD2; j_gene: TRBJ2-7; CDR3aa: CASSAGLAGVLSYEQYF; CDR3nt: TGTGCCAGCAGTGCCGGACTAGCGGGAGTCCTCTCCTACGAGCAGTACTTC
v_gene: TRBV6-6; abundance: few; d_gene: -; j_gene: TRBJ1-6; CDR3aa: CASSYRDKNSPLHF; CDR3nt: TGTGCCAGCAGTTACCGGGACAAGAATTCACCCCTCCACTTT
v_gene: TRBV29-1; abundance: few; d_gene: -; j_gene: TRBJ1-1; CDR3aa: CSVEQGMNTEAFF; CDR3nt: TGCAGCGTTGAACAGGGTATGAACACTGAAGCTTTCTTT
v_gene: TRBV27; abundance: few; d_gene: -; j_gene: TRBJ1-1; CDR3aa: CASSTYEAGATEAFF; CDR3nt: TGTGCCAGCAGCACCTATGAGGCAGGGGCGACTGAAGCTTTCTTT
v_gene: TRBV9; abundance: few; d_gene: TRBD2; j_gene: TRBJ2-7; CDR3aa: CASSGRTSFQYF; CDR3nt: TGTGCCAGCAGCGGGAGGACTAGCTTCCAGTACTTC
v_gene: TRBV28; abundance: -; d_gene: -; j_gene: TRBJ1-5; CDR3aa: CDDSISNQPQHF; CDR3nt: TGTGATGACAGCATAAGCAATCAGCCCCAGCATTTT
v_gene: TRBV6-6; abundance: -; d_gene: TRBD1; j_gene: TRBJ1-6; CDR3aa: CASRIRDRGLYSPLHF; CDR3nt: TGTGCCAGCAGAATTAGAGACAGGGGGTTGTATTCACCCCTCCACTTT
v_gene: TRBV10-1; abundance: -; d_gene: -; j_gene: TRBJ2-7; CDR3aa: CASSESQAEQYF; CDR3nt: TGCGCCAGCAGTGAGTCGCAGGCCGAGCAGTACTTC
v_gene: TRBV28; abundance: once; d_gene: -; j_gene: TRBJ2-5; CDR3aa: CASSFQGMTQYF; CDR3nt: TGTGCCAGCAGTTTCCAGGGAATGACCCAGTACTTC
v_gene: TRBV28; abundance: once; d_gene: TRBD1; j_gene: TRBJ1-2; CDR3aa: CASTFKTGGVGYGYTF; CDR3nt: TGTGCCAGCACTTTCAAAACAGGGGGCGTTGGCTATGGCTACACCTTC
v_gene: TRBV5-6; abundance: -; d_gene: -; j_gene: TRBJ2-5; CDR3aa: CASSFAGVETQYF; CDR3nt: TGTGCCAGCAGCTTTGCAGGGGTCGAGACCCAGTACTTC
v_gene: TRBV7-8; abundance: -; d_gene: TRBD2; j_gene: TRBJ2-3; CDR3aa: CASSRTSGVSTDTQYF; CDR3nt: TGTGCCAGCAGCCGGACTAGCGGGGTGAGCACAGATACGCAGTATTTT
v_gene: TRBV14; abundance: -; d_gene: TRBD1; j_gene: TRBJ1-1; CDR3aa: CASSRDRVKAFF; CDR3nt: TGTGCCAGCAGCCGGGACAGGGTTAAAGCTTTCTTT
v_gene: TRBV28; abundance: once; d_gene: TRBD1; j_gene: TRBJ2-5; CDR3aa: CASWNSGTGGGETQYF; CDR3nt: TGTGCCAGCTGGAACAGCGGGACAGGGGGCGGGGAGACCCAGTACTTC
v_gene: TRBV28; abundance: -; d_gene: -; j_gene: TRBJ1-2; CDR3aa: CASSTPGHNYGYTF; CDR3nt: TGTGCCAGCAGTACCCCAGGACACAACTATGGCTACACCTTC
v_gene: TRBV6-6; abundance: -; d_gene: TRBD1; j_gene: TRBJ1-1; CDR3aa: CASSYSTAGGVEKAFF; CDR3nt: TGTGCCAGCAGTTACTCGACGGCAGGGGGCGTAGAGAAGGCTTTCTTT
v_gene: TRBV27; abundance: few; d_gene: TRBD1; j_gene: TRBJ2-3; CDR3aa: CATRGTGGTDTQYF; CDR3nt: TGTGCCACCAGGGGTACAGGGGGCACAGATACGCAGTATTTT
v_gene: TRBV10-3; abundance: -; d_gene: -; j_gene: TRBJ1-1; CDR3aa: CAIKQGLLNTEAFF; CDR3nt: TGTGCCATTAAGCAGGGGCTATTGAACACTGAAGCTTTCTTT
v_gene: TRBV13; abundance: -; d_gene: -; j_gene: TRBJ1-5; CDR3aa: CASSLSRSNQPQHF; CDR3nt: TGTGCCAGCAGCTTATCCAGGAGCAATCAGCCCCAGCATTTT
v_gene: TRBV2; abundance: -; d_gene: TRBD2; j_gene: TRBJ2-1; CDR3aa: CASSDRTRGYNEQFF; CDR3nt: TGTGCCAGCAGTGATCGGACTAGAGGCTACAATGAGCAGTTCTTC
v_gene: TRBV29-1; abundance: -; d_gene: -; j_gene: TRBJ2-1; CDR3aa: CSVESGEVRSYNEQFF; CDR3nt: TGCAGCGTTGAATCGGGGGAGGTTCGTTCCTACAATGAGCAGTTCTTC
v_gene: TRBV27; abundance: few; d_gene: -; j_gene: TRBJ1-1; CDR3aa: CASSLYGTEAFF; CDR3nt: TGTGCCAGCAGTTTATACGGCACTGAAGCTTTCTTT
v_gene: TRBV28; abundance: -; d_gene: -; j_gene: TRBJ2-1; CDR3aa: CASSSRSRWSGPTYNEQFF; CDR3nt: TGTGCCAGCAGTAGTCGGAGCCGTTGGAGCGGGCCCACCTACAATGAGCAGTTCTTC
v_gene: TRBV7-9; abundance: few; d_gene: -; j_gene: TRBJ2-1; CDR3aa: CASGQPGLGEQFF; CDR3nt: TGTGCCAGCGGCCAACCGGGTCTCGGCGAGCAGTTCTTC
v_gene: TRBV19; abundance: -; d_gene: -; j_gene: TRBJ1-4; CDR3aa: CASSNPGEIREKLFF; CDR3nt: TGTGCCAGTAGCAACCCAGGGGAAATAAGGGAAAAACTGTTTTTT